This T cell receptor beta chain was captured in a study of breast tumors, draining lymph nodes, adjacent tissues. This clonotype was counted at least ten times. Its antigen is unidentified. CDR3 length: 18 amino acids. The V and J ends lost 1 base and 5 bases, in that order; junction bases with no gene match: 11. CDR1 is LNHNV and CDR2 is YYDKDF in the germline V gene (reference sequence). Study-level points and caveats: Tumors had less TCR diversity than lymph nodes, more than nontumor tissue. Luminal-like breast cancer showed significantly higher tumor–nontumor repertoire similarity than basal-like. Data fit most tumor T cells coming from lymph node, expanding in tumor.

TCRdb re-called the multiplex PCR reads through MiXCR, storing one row per CDR3 protein. This table has some 25,000 distinct CDR3 sequences, around 25% appearing once. Sequenced material: breast tumor tissue. This clonotype was obtained from a female donor with breast cancer. Some clones in this sample may be carry-over from other donors' samples. The rearrangement uses TRBV15 and TRBJ2-2, with 9 bases identical to TRBD2. The CDR3 nucleotides read TGTGCCACCAGCAGAGGGGGCGGGAGGGCCGGAAAAACCGGGGAGCTGTTTTTT. Encoded protein: CATSRGGGRAGKTGELFF. Looking up the rest from reference TRBV15 and TRBJ2-2 gives the full variable domain: DAMVIQNPRYQVTQFGKPVTLSCSQTLNHNVMYWYQQKSSQAPKLLFHYYDKDFNNEADTPDNFQSRRPNTSFCFLDIRSPGLGDTAMYLCATSRGGGRAGKTGELFFGEGSRLTVL.